This T cell receptor (beta chain) is from a study of PD-1 blockade in mismatch repair-deficient tumors. The overall study: Patients had approximately 12 mismatch repair-deficient cancer types, all previously treated and progressing. Study conclusions and caveats: Rapid post-treatment expansion, then contraction, generally preceding radiologic response, marked tumor-resident clones.

Measured with immunoSEQ multiplex PCR; TCRdb has only the in-frame clones, and not every one. Among 15,000 to 20,000 clones listed, about 87% were seen once. Concerning this clone: Its antigen is as yet unknown.

V was clipped by 7 bases and J by 1 base, with 14 bases between them. This CDR3 has 14 amino acids. Looked up from germline, CDR1 is GTSNPN and CDR2 is SVGIG (reference sequence). The TCR-sequenced patients were a few responders to pembrolizumab. This sample comprised PBMCs, obtained less than 25 weeks after starting pembrolizumab. The source is an adult with mismatch repair-deficient cancer. The chain carries TRBV30 and TRBJ2-1, with TRBD2 as a possible D gene (7 bases). The CDR3 spells CALLRGGSYNEQFF. The CDR3 DNA follows: TGTGCCTTGTTGAGGGGGGGATCCTACAATGAGCAGTTCTTC.